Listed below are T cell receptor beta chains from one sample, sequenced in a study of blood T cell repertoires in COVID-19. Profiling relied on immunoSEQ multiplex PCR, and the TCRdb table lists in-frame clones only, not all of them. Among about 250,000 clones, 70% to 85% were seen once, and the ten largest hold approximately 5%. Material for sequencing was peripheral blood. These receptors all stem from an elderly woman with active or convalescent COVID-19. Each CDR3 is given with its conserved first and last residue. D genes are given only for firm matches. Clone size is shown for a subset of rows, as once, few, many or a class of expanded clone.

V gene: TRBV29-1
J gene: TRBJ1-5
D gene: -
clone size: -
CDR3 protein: CSVVQANNQPQHF
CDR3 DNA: TGCAGCGTTGTACAGGCAAACAATCAGCCCCAGCATTTT

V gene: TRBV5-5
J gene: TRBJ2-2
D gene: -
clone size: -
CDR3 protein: CASSLDLGELFF
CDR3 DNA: TGTGCCAGCAGCTTGGATCTCGGGGAGCTGTTTTTT

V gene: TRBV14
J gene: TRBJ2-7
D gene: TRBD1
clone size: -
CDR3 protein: CASSQGRTGAYEQYF
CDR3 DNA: TGTGCCAGCAGCCAAGGCAGGACAGGGGCCTACGAGCAGTACTTC

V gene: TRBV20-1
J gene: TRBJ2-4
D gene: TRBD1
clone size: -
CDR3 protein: CSASPPPRGRSNIQYF
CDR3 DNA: TGCAGTGCTAGTCCGCCTCCCAGGGGGCGGTCGAACATTCAGTACTTC

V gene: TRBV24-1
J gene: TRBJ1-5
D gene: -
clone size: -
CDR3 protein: CATGSGQHNQPQHF
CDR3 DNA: TGTGCCACCGGGTCGGGACAACACAATCAGCCCCAGCATTTT

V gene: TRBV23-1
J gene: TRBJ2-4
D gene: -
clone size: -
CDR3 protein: CASSQYPRDSKNIQYF
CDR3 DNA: TGCGCCAGCAGTCAATACCCCCGGGATTCCAAAAACATTCAGTACTTC

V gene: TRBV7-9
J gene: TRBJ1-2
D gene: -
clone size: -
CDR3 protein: CASSLSGGGYTF
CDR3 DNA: TGTGCCAGCAGCCTATCGGGTGGGGGCTACACCTTC

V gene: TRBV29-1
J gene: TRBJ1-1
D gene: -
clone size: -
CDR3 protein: CSVDSGVGTEAFF
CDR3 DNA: TGCAGCGTTGATTCAGGGGTGGGCACTGAAGCTTTCTTT

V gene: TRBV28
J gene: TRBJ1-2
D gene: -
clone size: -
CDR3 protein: CASSLYGVYGYTF
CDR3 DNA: TGTGCCAGCAGTTTATACGGGGTTTATGGCTACACCTTC

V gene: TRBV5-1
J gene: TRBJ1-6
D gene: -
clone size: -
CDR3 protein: CASSLTTGIDGYHNSPLHF
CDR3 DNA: TGCGCCAGCAGCTTGACGACGGGAATTGATGGTTACCATAATTCACCCCTCCACTTT

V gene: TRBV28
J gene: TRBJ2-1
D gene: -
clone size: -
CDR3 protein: CASSLTDLREQFF
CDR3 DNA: TGTGCCAGCAGTTTAACCGACCTGAGGGAGCAGTTCTTC

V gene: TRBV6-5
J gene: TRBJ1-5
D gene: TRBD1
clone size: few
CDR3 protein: CASSSTGLYSNQPQHF
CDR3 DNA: TGTGCCAGCAGTTCGACAGGGCTTTATAGCAATCAGCCCCAGCATTTT

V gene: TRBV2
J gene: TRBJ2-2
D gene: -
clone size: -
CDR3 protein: CASSVRDTGELFF
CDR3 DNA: TGTGCCAGCAGTGTTCGGGACACCGGGGAGCTGTTTTTT

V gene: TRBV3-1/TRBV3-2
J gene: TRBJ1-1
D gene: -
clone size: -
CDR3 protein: CASSQVSRGTEAFF
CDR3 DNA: TGTGCCAGCAGCCAAGTTTCCAGGGGTACTGAAGCTTTCTTT

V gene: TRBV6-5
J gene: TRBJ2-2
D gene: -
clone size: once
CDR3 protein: CASSYGNSNTGELFF
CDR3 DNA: TGTGCCAGCAGTTACGGTAACTCGAACACCGGGGAGCTGTTTTTT

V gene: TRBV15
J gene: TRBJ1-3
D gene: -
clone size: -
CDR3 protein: CATSTPTGPSSGNTIYF
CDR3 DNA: TGTGCCACCAGCACCCCGACAGGACCGAGCTCTGGAAACACCATATATTTT

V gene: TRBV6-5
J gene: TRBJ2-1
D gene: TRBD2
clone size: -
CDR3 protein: CATSRLALGYNEQFF
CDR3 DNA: TGTGCCACATCACGACTAGCCCTTGGCTACAATGAGCAGTTCTTC

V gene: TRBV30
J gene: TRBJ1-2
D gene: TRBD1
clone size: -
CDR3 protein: CAWSRTGGAGYTF
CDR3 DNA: TGTGCCTGGAGTCGGACAGGGGGTGCTGGCTACACCTTC

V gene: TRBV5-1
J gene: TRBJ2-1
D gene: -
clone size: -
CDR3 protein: CASSLAGTGPYNEQFF
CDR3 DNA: TGCGCCAGCAGCTTGGCCGGGACTGGTCCCTACAATGAGCAGTTCTTC

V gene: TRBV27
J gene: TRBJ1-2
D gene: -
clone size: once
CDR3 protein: CASSDSPYGYTF
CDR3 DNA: TGTGCCAGCAGTGACAGTCCCTATGGCTACACCTTC

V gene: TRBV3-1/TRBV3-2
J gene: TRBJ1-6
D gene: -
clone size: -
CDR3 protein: CASSQAGVIGSPLHF
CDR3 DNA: TGTGCCAGCAGCCAAGCAGGGGTTATCGGTTCACCCCTCCACTTT

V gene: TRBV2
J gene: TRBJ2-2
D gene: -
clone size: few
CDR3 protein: CASNGDTQNTGELFF
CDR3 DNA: TGTGCCAGCAACGGGGACACCCAAAACACCGGGGAGCTGTTTTTT

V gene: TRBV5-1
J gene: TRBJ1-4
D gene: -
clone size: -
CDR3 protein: CASSQGAGDEKLFF
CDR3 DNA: TGCGCCAGCAGCCAAGGGGCGGGGGATGAAAAACTGTTTTTT

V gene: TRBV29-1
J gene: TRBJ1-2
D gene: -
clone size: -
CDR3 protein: CSARWRAGGNQGYTF
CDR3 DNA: TGCAGCGCAAGATGGCGGGCCGGAGGAAACCAGGGCTACACCTTC

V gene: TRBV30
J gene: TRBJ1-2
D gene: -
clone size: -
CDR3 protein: CAWSSGGGYTF
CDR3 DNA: TGTGCCTGGAGTTCTGGGGGCGGCTACACCTTC

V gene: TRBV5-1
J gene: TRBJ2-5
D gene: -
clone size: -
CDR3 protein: CASSLGLQTARTETQYF
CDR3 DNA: TGCGCCAGCAGCTTGGGGTTGCAGACAGCGCGGACGGAGACCCAGTACTTC

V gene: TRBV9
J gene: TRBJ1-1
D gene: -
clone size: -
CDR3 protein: CASSAIQGSNTEAFF
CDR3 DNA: TGTGCCAGCAGCGCAATACAGGGTTCGAACACTGAAGCTTTCTTT

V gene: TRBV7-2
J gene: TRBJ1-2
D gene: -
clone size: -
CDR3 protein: CASSPDRNYGYTF
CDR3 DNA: TGTGCCAGCAGCCCCGACAGGAACTATGGCTACACCTTC

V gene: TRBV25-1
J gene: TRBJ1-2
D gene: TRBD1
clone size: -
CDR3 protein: CASSEYGYRGLGYTF
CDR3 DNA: TGTGCCAGCAGTGAATATGGGTACAGGGGGCTTGGCTACACCTTC

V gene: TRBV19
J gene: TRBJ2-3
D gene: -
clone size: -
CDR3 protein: CASTQGYTDTQYF
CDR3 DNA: TGTGCCAGTACGCAGGGCTACACAGATACGCAGTATTTT

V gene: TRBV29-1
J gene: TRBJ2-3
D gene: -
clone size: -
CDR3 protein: CSVVTDTDTQYF
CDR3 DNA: TGCAGCGTTGTTACAGACACAGATACGCAGTATTTT

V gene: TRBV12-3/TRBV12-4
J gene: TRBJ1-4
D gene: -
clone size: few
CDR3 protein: CASRTAVNEKLFF
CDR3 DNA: TGTGCCAGCCGGACAGCGGTCAATGAAAAACTGTTTTTT

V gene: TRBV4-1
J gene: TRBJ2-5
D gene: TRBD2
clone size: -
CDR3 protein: CASSQDYGLAGGMTQYF
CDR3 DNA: TGCGCCAGCAGCCAAGATTATGGTCTAGCGGGGGGTATGACCCAGTACTTC

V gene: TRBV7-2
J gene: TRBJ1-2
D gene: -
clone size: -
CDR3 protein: CASSLAQTIYGYTF
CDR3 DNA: TGTGCCAGCAGCTTAGCACAGACCATCTATGGCTACACCTTC

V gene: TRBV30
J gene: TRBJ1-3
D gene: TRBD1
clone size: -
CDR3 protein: CAWETGGSGNTIYF
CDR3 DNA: TGTGCCTGGGAGACAGGGGGATCTGGAAACACCATATATTTT

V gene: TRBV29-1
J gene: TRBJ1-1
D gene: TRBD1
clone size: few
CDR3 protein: CSAVTGSETEAFF
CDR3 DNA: TGCAGCGCTGTGACAGGGTCGGAGACTGAAGCTTTCTTT

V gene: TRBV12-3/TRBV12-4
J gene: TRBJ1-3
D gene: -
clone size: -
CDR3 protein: CASSSTDGNTIYF
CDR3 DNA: TGTGCCAGCAGTTCGACAGACGGAAACACCATATATTTT

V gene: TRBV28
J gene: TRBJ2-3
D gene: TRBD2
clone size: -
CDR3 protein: CASSFAGGGTDTQYF
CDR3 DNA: TGTGCCAGCAGTTTTGCGGGGGGGGGCACAGATACGCAGTATTTT

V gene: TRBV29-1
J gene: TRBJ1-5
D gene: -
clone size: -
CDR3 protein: CSVVDGGHQPQHF
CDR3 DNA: TGCAGCGTTGTAGACGGAGGTCATCAGCCCCAGCATTTT

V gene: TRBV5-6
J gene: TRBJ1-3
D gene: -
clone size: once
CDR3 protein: CASSLEGQGLGNTIYF
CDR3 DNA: TGTGCCAGCAGCTTGGAGGGGCAGGGTTTAGGAAACACCATATATTTT

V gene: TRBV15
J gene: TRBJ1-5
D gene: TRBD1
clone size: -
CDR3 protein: CATSRGGQVSNQPQHF
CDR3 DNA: TGTGCCACCAGCAGAGGAGGACAGGTCAGCAATCAGCCCCAGCATTTT

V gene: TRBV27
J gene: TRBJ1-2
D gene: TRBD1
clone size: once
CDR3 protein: CASRDRGLSGYTF
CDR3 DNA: TGTGCCAGCCGGGACAGGGGGCTTTCTGGCTACACCTTC

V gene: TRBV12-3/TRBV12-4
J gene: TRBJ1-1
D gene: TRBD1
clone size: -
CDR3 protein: CASSLGTGGEAFF
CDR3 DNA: TGTGCCAGCAGTTTAGGGACAGGGGGCGAAGCTTTCTTT

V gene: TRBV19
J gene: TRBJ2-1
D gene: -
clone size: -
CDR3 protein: CASTLGLYNEQFF
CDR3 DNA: TGTGCCAGTACCTTAGGACTATACAATGAGCAGTTCTTC

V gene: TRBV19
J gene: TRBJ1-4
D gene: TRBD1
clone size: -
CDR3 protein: CASSTIRQGNEKLFF
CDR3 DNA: TGTGCCAGTAGTACGATCCGACAGGGTAATGAAAAACTGTTTTTT

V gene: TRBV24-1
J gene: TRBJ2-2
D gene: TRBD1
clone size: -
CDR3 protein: CATSGTDRGLVGTGELFF
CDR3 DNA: TGTGCCACCAGTGGTACCGACAGGGGGCTAGTGGGGACCGGGGAGCTGTTTTTT

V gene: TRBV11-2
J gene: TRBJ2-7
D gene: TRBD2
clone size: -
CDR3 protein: CASRFRHELAPYEQYF
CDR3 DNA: TGTGCCAGCAGATTTCGCCATGAACTAGCGCCATACGAGCAGTACTTC

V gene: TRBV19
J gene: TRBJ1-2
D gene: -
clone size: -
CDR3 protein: CASNSQEESNGYTF
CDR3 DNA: TGTGCCAGTAATTCTCAGGAGGAAAGTAATGGCTACACCTTC

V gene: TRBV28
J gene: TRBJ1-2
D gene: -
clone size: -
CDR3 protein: CASSSGYGYTF
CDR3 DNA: TGTGCCAGCAGCTCGGGTTATGGCTACACCTTC

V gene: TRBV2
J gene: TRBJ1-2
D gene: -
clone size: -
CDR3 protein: CATSLTVYGYTF
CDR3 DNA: TGTGCCACATCTCTGACAGTCTATGGCTACACCTTC

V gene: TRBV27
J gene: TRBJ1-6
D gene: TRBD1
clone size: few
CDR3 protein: CASSSRQGLNSPLHF
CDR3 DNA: TGTGCCAGCAGTTCCCGACAGGGATTAAATTCACCCCTCCACTTT

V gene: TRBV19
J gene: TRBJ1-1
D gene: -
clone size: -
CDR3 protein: CASSFGGNTEAFF
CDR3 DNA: TGTGCCAGTAGTTTTGGAGGGAACACTGAAGCTTTCTTT

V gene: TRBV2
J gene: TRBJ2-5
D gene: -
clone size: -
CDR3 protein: CASSDSAETQYF
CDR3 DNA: TGTGCCAGCAGTGACAGTGCTGAGACCCAGTACTTC

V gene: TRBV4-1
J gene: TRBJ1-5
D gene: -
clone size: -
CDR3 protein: CASSQAVRQTAPQHF
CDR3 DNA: TGCGCCAGCAGCCAAGCTGTCCGACAGACAGCGCCCCAGCATTTT

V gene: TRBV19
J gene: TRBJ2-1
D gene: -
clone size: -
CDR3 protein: CASSIGHNSYNEQFF
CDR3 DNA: TGTGCCAGTAGTATAGGACACAACTCCTACAATGAGCAGTTCTTC

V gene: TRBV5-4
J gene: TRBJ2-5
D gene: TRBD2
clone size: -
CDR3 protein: CASSLSWGSGARTQYF
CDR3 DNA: TGTGCCAGCAGCTTGTCCTGGGGGAGCGGGGCGCGGACCCAGTACTTC